This passage covers 6 T cell receptor beta chains from one sample sequenced in a study of post-analysis software for immune sequencing data. Findings and caveats of the study: About 5 TRBV segments occurring more often in patients than controls included TRBV5-6, TRBV5-1 and TRBV20-1.

Researchers reported that TCR beta cDNA libraries carried unique molecular identifiers. TCRdb fed the PCR reads into MiXCR, producing one record per CDR3 protein. This table holds more than 450,000 distinct CDR3 sequences, roughly 46% found once. Their antigens remain unidentified. The sequencing input was blood. Receptors originate from a girl aged 5 to 17 with multiple sclerosis.

J is TRBJ2-5 and V is TRBV24-1; D gene unclear. The CDR3 is made up of 15 amino acids. Looked up from germline, CDR1 is KGHDR and CDR2 is SFDVKD. The ends were cut back, 0 bases at V and 2 bases at J, with 9 bases in the middle. The CDR3 DNA reads as TGTGCCACCAGTGATTTGTTTGGGGATCAAGAGACCCAGTACTTC. Translating gives CATSDLFGDQETQYF.

This clonotype was seen a handful of times. The rearrangement joins TRBV12-3 or TRBV12-4 to TRBJ2-7, with 10 nucleotides matching TRBD2. This CDR3 has 14 amino acids. J lost 6 bases, V lost 6 bases, and 8 bases had no gene match. CDR3 sequence reads: CASSSAGGVREQYF. CDR3 nucleotides: TGTGCCAGCAGCTCAGCGGGGGGGGTACGCGAGCAGTACTTC.

The genes are TRBV7-2 and TRBJ2-3; weak D call: TRBD1 (6 bases). In germline, CDR1 is SGHTA, CDR2 FQGNSA. This CDR3 region has 14 residues. Between the trimmed V and J ends, which lost 5 bases and 2 bases, there was a span of 11 bases. CDR3 sequence reads: CASSGMGATDTQYF. The CDR3 DNA follows: TGTGCCAGCAGCGGGATGGGGGCCACAGATACGCAGTATTTT.

The V and J genes are TRBV11-2 and TRBJ2-7; either TRBD1 or TRBD2 may fit D (5 bases each). The CDR3 extends over 17 amino acids. CDR1 is SGHAT, CDR2 FQNNGV, per germline. Trimming left V 0 bases short and J 5 bases short, with 20 bases between. As DNA, the CDR3 is TGTGCCAGCAGCTTAGATCCGGGGCTAGGCTCTTTCAACGAGCAGTACTTC. Protein product: CASSLDPGLGSFNEQYF.

The V call is TRBV3-1, the J call TRBJ2-3; 11 bases are a match to TRBD2. The CDR3 runs 17 residues. The V and J ends lost 3 bases and 4 bases, in that order; junction bases with no gene match: 9. The germline V gene has CDR1 LGHDT and CDR2 YNNKEL (reference sequence). The CDR3 bases are TGTGCCAGCAGCCAGACTACCTTAGCGGGGGGGCCAGATACGCAGTATTTT. Translation gives CASSQTTLAGGPDTQYF.

This clonotype has just a few counts. The gene calls are TRBV20-1 and TRBJ2-7; perhaps TRBD2 as D (6 bases). Trimming removed 6 bases at V and 4 bases at J, with 19 bases between. Germline CDR1 and CDR2: DFQATT and SNEGSKA (reference sequence). CDR3 length: 14 residues. CDR3 in amino acids: CSAGVGGLNYEQYF. The CDR3 nucleotides are TGCAGTGCGGGGGTGGGGGGATTGAATTACGAGCAGTACTTC.